The clone carrying this T cell receptor (beta chain) occurred a few times. The antigen remains unidentified. The sample originates from a study of T cells in Graves' hyperthyroidism and ophthalmopathy. General study results and limits: Before onset, by a median of around six months, the model predicted ophthalmopathy.

With V trimmed by 1 base and J by 2 bases, 5 bases remained unmatched. Germline V gene lookup returns CDR1 MGHRA and CDR2 YSYEKL. The CDR3 runs to 16 residues. Ophthalmopathy patients all had a Clinical Activity Score of at least 3, a NOSPECS grade of at least 4 and disease under 3 months old. Criteria for exclusion of patients were uncontrolled infection, other autoimmune disease, pregnancy or lactation. Diagnostic assessment was based on clinical symptoms, serum thyroxine and TRAb, thyroid ultrasound and orbital computed tomography. It was RNA transcripts that yielded the amplified TCR beta CDR3 regions. HTBI primers were employed in a first-round RT-PCR of the TCR CDR3. A single record per CDR3 protein comes from TCRdb applying MiXCR to the multiplex PCR reads. Found here are 400,000 to 600,000 distinct CDR3 sequences, approximately 16% of them singletons; the top ten hold approximately 30%.

The receptor was isolated from a woman in her 30s with Graves' ophthalmopathy. This chain uses TRBV4-1 with TRBJ1-5, with 7 bases aligning to TRBD1. Sequencing was carried out using blood. CDR3 in DNA: TGCGCCAGCAGCCAAGTTCAGGGGGATGGCAATCAGCCCCAGCATTTT. Encoded protein: CASSQVQGDGNQPQHF.